Each of the 16 T cell receptor beta chains below was sequenced from the same sample in a study of PD-L1 blockade in urothelial cancer. Time point given: pretreatment peripheral blood. Only in-frame clones appear in the TCRdb table, and some are missing; sequencing was by immunoSEQ multiplex PCR. In the table there are about 55,000 clones, about three quarters of which are singletons. The starting material was PBMCs, obtained around atezolizumab (anti-PD-L1) treatment. These receptors originate from a man in his sixties or seventies with urothelial cancer.

V and J are TRBV19 and TRBJ1-5, with TRBD1 matching 10 bases. The CDR3 totals 18 residues. In germline, CDR1 is LNHDA, CDR2 SQIVND (reference sequence). The V gene end was trimmed by 9 bases and the J gene end by 3 bases; junction bases not matched to a gene: 17. The CDR3 nucleotides are TGTGCCAGCCGACAGGGGGCGACCACTTTTCACCTCAATCAGCCCCAGCATTTT. Its protein is CASRQGATTFHLNQPQHF.

This chain uses TRBV28 with TRBJ2-7, with D possibly matching TRBD2 (6 bases). The CDR3 runs to 14 residues. Trimming took 5 bases from V and 1 from J, leaving 12 bases between them. Germline-derived CDR1 and CDR2 are MDHEN and SYDVKM. CDR3 amino acids: CASSPLATSYEQYF. CDR3 sequence (DNA): TGTGCCAGCAGTCCGCTAGCGACATCCTACGAGCAGTACTTC.

This CDR3 reads CASSSLGGSEQYF. The CDR3 nucleotides read TGTGCCAGCAGCTCATTAGGGGGATCCGAGCAGTACTTC. This chain joins TRBV7-9 and TRBJ2-7, with D possibly matching TRBD1 (6 bases). V was pared by 4 bases and J by 6 bases, with 13 bases between. The CDR3 contains 13 residues. Per germline, CDR1 SEHNR and CDR2 FQNEAQ (reference sequence).

The genes are TRBV5-1 and TRBJ1-3; 9 positions agree with TRBD1. V lost 8 bases, J lost 0 bases, and 9 bases stayed unmatched. The CDR3 has 16 residues. CDR1 and CDR2 from the germline V gene are SGHRS and YFSETQ. CDR3 sequence: CASSWTGAASGNTIYF. CDR3 bases: TGCGCCAGTTCCTGGACAGGGGCCGCCTCTGGAAACACCATATATTTT.

The V call is TRBV9, the J call TRBJ2-5; 10 bases are shared with TRBD1. This CDR3 contains 16 residues. Trimming removed 3 bases from V and 5 bases from J; junction bases left unmatched: 10. Germline V CDR1 and CDR2: SGDLS, YYNGEE. The CDR3 sequence: CASSATGGGRDETQYF. Here the CDR3 DNA reads TGTGCCAGCAGCGCGACAGGGGGCGGACGGGATGAGACCCAGTACTTC.

The chain is built from TRBV2 and TRBJ2-3; 7 bases line up with TRBD2. Germline CDR1 SNHLY, CDR2 FYNNEI. The CDR3 is made up of 13 amino acids. Losses at the gene ends were 8 bases for V and 2 bases for J; bases not matched to a gene: 4. The CDR3 bases are TGTGCCAGCGCCAGGGACTACACAGATACGCAGTATTTT. It codes for CASARDYTDTQYF.

This chain uses TRBV7-9 with TRBJ2-3; the D gene is possibly TRBD1 (5 bases). From germline, CDR1 is SEHNR and CDR2 FQNEAQ (reference sequence). Trimming took 1 base from V and 2 from J, leaving 10 bases between them. CDR3 size: 15 residues. The CDR3 DNA sequence: TGTGCCAGCAGCTTAGGAAGGACATACACAGATACGCAGTATTTT. Translating gives CASSLGRTYTDTQYF.

The chain has TRBV19 and TRBJ1-4; D may be TRBD1 (5 bases). The ends were cut back, 7 bases at V and 7 bases at J, with 13 bases in the middle. This CDR3 has 13 amino acids. Germline assignment: CDR1 LNHDA and CDR2 SQIVND (reference sequence). The DNA of the CDR3 is TGTGCCAGTATGGTCAGGGTGGGTGAAAAACTGTTTTTT. This translates into CASMVRVGEKLFF. Complete variable domain (other parts from reference TRBV19 and TRBJ1-4): DGGITQSPKYLFRKEGQNVTLSCEQNLNHDAMYWYRQDPGQGLRLIYYSQIVNDFQKGDIAEGYSVSREKKESFPLTVTSAQKNPTAFYLCASMVRVGEKLFFGSGTQLSVL.

The chain couples TRBV20-1 to TRBJ2-3; TRBD1 aligns across 7 bases. There are 11 residues in the CDR3. CDR1 and CDR2 (germline): DFQATT, SNEGSKA (reference sequence). The CDR3 region is CSGTVTDTQYF. CDR3 DNA: TGCAGCGGGACAGTCACAGATACGCAGTATTTT.

Notes on this clone: At one end the junction does not follow the germline gene, possibly because of a read error. Distinct nucleotide sequences in the sample also encode this CDR3. This chain links TRBV28 with TRBJ1-1; D unresolved. The germline V gene has CDR1 MDHEN and CDR2 SYDVKM. The length of the CDR3 is 14 residues. The CDR3 DNA follows: TGCGCCAGCAGCCAATTCTCCGGGAGCACTGAAGCTTTCTTT. It translates to CASSQFSGSTEAFF.

On this clone itself: Other DNA sequences of this sample code for an identical CDR3. V and J are TRBV9 and TRBJ2-6; tentatively, D is TRBD1 (6 bases). The CDR3 runs to 15 residues. Looked up from germline, CDR1 is SGDLS and CDR2 is YYNGEE. V lost 4 bases to trimming and J lost 1 base, with 9 bases between them. The CDR3 loop is CASSLTGSGANVLTF. DNA of the CDR3: TGTGCCAGCAGCCTCACAGGGTCTGGGGCCAACGTCCTGACTTTC.

CDR3 DNA sequence: TGTGCCAGCTTAGACAGGGATGCCTATGGCTACACCTTC. As protein: CASLDRDAYGYTF. The chain carries TRBV19 and TRBJ1-2, with TRBD1 identical over 7 bases. Trimming cost V 9 bases and J 4 bases; bases outside gene matches: 8. Germline CDR1 and CDR2: LNHDA and SQIVND (reference sequence). This CDR3 has 13 residues.

The rearrangement links TRBV7-9 to TRBJ2-3, with TRBD2 matching 8 bases. J was trimmed by 6 bases and V by 5 bases; bases with no gene match: 13. Germline CDR1 and CDR2: SEHNR and FQNEAQ (reference sequence). The CDR3 is 16 amino acids. DNA for the CDR3: TGTGCCAGCAGCGACCAGTCCGGGGGGGCTTCTGATACGCAGTATTTT. Translating it yields CASSDQSGGASDTQYF.

This chain joins TRBV7-8 and TRBJ1-5; weak D call: TRBD1 (5 bases). The germline CDR1 and CDR2 sequences are SGHVS and FQNEAQ. The CDR3 runs to 14 residues. Trimming took off 1 base at V and 3 bases at J, with 7 bases between the two ends. The CDR3 DNA reads as TGTGCCAGCAGCTTAGACAGGAACAATCAGCCCCAGCATTTT. Protein: CASSLDRNNQPQHF.

V is TRBV11-3 and J is TRBJ1-2; no clear D gene. This CDR3 is built from 12 residues. Trimming pared 1 base from V and 9 bases from J, leaving 9 bases between. Germline CDR1 is SGHNT and CDR2 is YENEEA. The CDR3 is CASSLGGRSYTF. In DNA form, the CDR3 reads TGTGCCAGCAGCTTAGGAGGCCGGAGCTACACCTTC.

The chain has TRBV27 and TRBJ1-3, with 9 bases that match TRBD1. The CDR3 sequence is 15 residues long. Looked up from germline, CDR1 is MNHEY and CDR2 is SMNVEV (reference sequence). V lost 6 bases, J lost 2 bases, and 5 bases stayed unmatched. CDR3 residues: CASSPQGAAGNTIYF. CDR3 DNA sequence: TGTGCCAGCAGCCCACAGGGGGCGGCTGGAAACACCATATATTTT.